The 6 T cell receptor beta chains below were found in one sample sequenced in a study of CD8+ T cells in alopecia areata. This sample's treatment: oral pan-JAK inhibitor, 5-10 mg twice daily. cDNA serving as the sequencing template came from extracted, reverse transcribed RNA. Only in-frame clones appear in the TCRdb table, and some are missing; sequencing was by immunoSEQ multiplex PCR. The sample records roughly 200,000 clones, 30% to 40% being singletons. The sequenced sample was CD4+ T cells sorted from blood, obtained at roughly week 30, from a patient treated with tofacitinib. Receptors originate from a human donor with alopecia areata.

V gene TRBV18 combines with J gene TRBJ1-5; no reliable D call. V lost 0 bases and J lost 0, with 12 bases in between. CDR1 KGHSH and CDR2 LQKENI come from the germline V gene. CDR3 length: 17 residues. The CDR3 here is CASSPPSSPGSNQPQHF. The CDR3 nucleotides are TGTGCCAGCTCACCACCTTCCTCCCCAGGTAGCAATCAGCCCCAGCATTTT.

The chain combines TRBV4-1 with TRBJ1-4; D uncertain. The germline gives CDR1 MGHRA, CDR2 YSYEKL. CDR3 length: 16 residues. The V end was cut by 7 bases, the J end by 3 bases, with 18 bases between. This CDR3 reads CASKGSKGGPNEKLFF. CDR3 in DNA: TGCGCCAGCAAAGGGTCGAAGGGAGGACCTAATGAAAAACTGTTTTTT.

The V gene is TRBV6-5, the J gene TRBJ2-1, with 8 nucleotides matching TRBD2. Germline CDR1 MNHEY, CDR2 SVGAGI. After removal of 9 bases from V and 2 bases from J, the junction contained 6 bases not matched to a gene. The length of the CDR3 is 14 residues. The CDR3 nucleotides are TGTGCCAGTAAGAGCGGGAGTGCCTACAATGAGCAGTTCTTC. Translated: CASKSGSAYNEQFF.

This clone turned up a few times. This sequence joins TRBV5-1 and TRBJ2-2; D is perhaps TRBD1 (5 bases). The germline CDR1 and CDR2 sequences are SGHRS and YFSETQ. Trimming left V 1 base short and J 4 bases short, with 8 bases between. The CDR3 sequence is 14 residues long. CDR3 in DNA: TGCGCCAGCAGCTTGTCAGGGTCCACCGGGGAGCTGTTTTTT. Protein sequence: CASSLSGSTGELFF.

This clone turned up a few times. The chain uses TRBV14 and TRBJ2-5; perhaps TRBD1 as D (6 bases). The germline CDR1 and CDR2 sequences are SGHDN and FVKESK. The V end was cut by 0 bases, the J end by 6 bases, with 14 bases between. CDR3 length: 15 amino acids. The CDR3 nucleotides read TGTGCCAGCAGCCAAGATTATCAGGGGCGGAAGACCCAGTACTTC. Encoded protein: CASSQDYQGRKTQYF.

This clone showed up just a few times. The rearrangement links TRBV6-1 to TRBJ1-2; D is uncertain. The ends were cut back, 6 bases at V and 1 base at J, with 6 bases in the middle. The CDR3 covers 12 residues. Germline assignment: CDR1 MNHNS and CDR2 SASEGT. The CDR3 loop reads CASRQNNYGYTF. The CDR3 DNA sequence: TGTGCCAGCAGACAGAATAACTATGGCTACACCTTC.